The 8 T cell receptor beta chains reported below all come from one sample, sequenced in a study of blood T cell repertoires in COVID-19. Clones were read by immunoSEQ multiplex PCR, and TCRdb kept only the in-frame ones, dropping some. The sample consists of some 99,000 clones, around 90% of them appearing once. The sequenced sample was peripheral blood. These receptors were taken from a human donor in a cohort sampled during active COVID-19.

The CDR3 loop reads CASRTDRAKTQYF. In DNA, the CDR3 is TGTGCCAGCAGGACCGACAGGGCTAAGACCCAGTACTTC. The V gene is TRBV28, the J gene TRBJ2-5, with 7 bases matching TRBD1. This CDR3 has 13 amino acids. Germline V gene lookup returns CDR1 MDHEN and CDR2 SYDVKM. V lost 6 bases to trimming and J lost 6 bases; unmatched junction nucleotides: 7.

The chain uses TRBV6-6 and TRBJ2-1; D might be TRBD2 (7 bases). The CDR3 covers 15 residues. V dropped 11 bases and J dropped 5 bases, with 22 bases sitting between them. Germline CDR1 is MNHNY and CDR2 is SVGAGI (reference sequence). The CDR3 spells CAVADPGGIDNEQFF. DNA for the CDR3: TGTGCCGTGGCCGACCCGGGGGGCATCGACAATGAGCAGTTCTTC.

The V and J genes are TRBV7-2 and TRBJ2-4, with D unclear. Deletions cut 4 bases from V and 0 bases from J, with 10 bases between. This CDR3 has 15 amino acids. Germline loops: CDR1 SGHTA, CDR2 FQGNSA. CDR3 protein: CASSSRHLAKNIQYF. DNA for the CDR3: TGTGCCAGCAGCTCCCGACATTTAGCCAAAAACATTCAGTACTTC.

This chain connects TRBV2 to TRBJ1-6; 8 bases map to TRBD1. Trimming cost V 10 bases and J 7 bases; bases outside gene matches: 6. This CDR3 spans 13 amino acids. Germline CDR1 reads SNHLY; CDR2 reads FYNNEI. CDR3 nucleotide sequence: TGTGCCACCCGGACAGGGTACAATTCACCCCTCCACTTT. Protein product: CATRTGYNSPLHF.

This clone appeared a few times. The V call is TRBV9, the J call TRBJ2-5, with 14 bases matching TRBD2. This CDR3 contains 16 residues. CDR1 is SGDLS, CDR2 YYNGEE, per germline. The V and J ends lost 4 bases and 7 bases, in that order; junction bases with no gene match: 9. The CDR3 sequence: CASSRTSGGPYGTQYF. The CDR3 nucleotides read TGTGCCAGCAGCCGGACTAGCGGGGGGCCGTACGGGACCCAGTACTTC.

A word on this clone: One junction end disagrees with the germline gene, perhaps due to a read error. The chain combines TRBV18 with TRBJ1-4, with unresolved D. Germline-derived CDR1 and CDR2 are KGHSH and LQKENI. The CDR3 is 14 amino acids. The CDR3 sequence is CASSPRIVREELFF. The DNA for the CDR3 is TGTGCCAGCTCACCGAGAATTGTACGTGAAGAACTGTTTTTT.

A note on this clone: Compared with germline, one end of the junction differs, possibly owing to a read error. The J gene is TRBJ1-5, the V gene TRBV27, with 7 bases aligning to TRBD1. Germline-derived CDR1 and CDR2 are MNHEY and SMNVEV (reference sequence). The CDR3 totals 14 residues. The CDR3 here is CTSRRGTGNQPQHF. CDR3 nucleotide sequence: TGTACCAGCCGTCGCGGGACAGGCAATCAGCCCCAGCATTTT.

V and J are TRBV6-5 and TRBJ1-1; perhaps TRBD1 as D (5 bases). The CDR3 is 11 residues long. The germline V gene has CDR1 MNHEY and CDR2 SVGAGI. The ends were cut back, 5 bases at V and 5 bases at J, with 6 bases in the middle. CDR3 loop: CASSQGTEAFF. The CDR3 nucleotides are TGTGCCAGCAGTCAGGGAACTGAAGCTTTCTTT.